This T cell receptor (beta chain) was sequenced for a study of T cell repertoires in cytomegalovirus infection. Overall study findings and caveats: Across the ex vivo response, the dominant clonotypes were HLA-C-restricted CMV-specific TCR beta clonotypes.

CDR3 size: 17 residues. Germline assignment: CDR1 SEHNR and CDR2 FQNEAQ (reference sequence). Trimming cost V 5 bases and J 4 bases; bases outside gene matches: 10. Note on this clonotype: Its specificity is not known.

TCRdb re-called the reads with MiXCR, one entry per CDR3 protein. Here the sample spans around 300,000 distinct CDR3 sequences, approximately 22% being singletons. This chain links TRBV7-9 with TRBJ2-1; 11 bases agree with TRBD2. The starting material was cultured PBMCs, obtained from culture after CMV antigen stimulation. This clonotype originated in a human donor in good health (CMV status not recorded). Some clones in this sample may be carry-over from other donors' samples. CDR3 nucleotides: TGTGCCAGCAGCCCACCAAGACTAGCGGGATTTTACAATGAGCAGTTCTTC. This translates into CASSPPRLAGFYNEQFF.